This TCR beta chain stems from a study of technical replicates of blood from a few donors. Per the germline V gene, CDR1 is LGHNA and CDR2 is YNFKEQ. CDR3 size: 16 residues. V lost 0 bases and J 1 base, leaving 10 bases between the germline ends. Generated by immunoSEQ multiplex PCR, the TCRdb table keeps only in-frame clones and is missing some. The table records 15,000 or so clones, approximately 84% of them present only once. This TCR was sampled from a human donor in good health. The gene calls are TRBV4-2 and TRBJ2-1; D uncertain. The sample consisted of PBMCs. This CDR3 reads CASSQDPSESYNEQFF. The CDR3 coding sequence is TGTGCCAGCAGCCAAGATCCAAGCGAGTCCTACAATGAGCAGTTCTTC.